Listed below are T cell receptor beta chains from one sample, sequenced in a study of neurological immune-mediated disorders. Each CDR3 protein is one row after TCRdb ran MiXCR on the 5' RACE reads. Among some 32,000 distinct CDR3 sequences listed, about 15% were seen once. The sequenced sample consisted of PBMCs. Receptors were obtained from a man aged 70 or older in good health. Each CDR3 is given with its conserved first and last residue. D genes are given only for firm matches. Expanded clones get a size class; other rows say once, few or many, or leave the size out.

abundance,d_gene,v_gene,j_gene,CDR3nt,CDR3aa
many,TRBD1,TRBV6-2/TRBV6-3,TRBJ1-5,TGTGCCAGCAGGGCAGGGGGCGCCGGGCAGCCCCAGCATTTT,CASRAGGAGQPQHF
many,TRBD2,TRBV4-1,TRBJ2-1,TGCGCCAGCAGCGCGTCCGGGACTAGCTTCGATGAGCAGTTCTTC,CASSASGTSFDEQFF
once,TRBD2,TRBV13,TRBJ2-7,TGTGCCAGCAGCTTAGCTCTAGCGGGGATCTACGAGCAGTACTTC,CASSLALAGIYEQYF
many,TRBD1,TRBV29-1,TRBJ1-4,TGCAGCGTATCCGACAGGGGAGGTGAAAAACTGTTTTTT,CSVSDRGGEKLFF
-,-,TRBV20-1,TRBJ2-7,TGCAGTGCTAGAGACAGGTCTCGGTCCTACGAGCAGTACTTC,CSARDRSRSYEQYF
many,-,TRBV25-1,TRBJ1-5,TGTGCCAGCAGTGAATCCGGGACGACGTTTAACAATCAGCCCCAGCATTTT,CASSESGTTFNNQPQHF
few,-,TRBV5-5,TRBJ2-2,TGTGCCAGCAGCTCCGATGTGGGCAACACCGGGGAGCTGTTTTTT,CASSSDVGNTGELFF
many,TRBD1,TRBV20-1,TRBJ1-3,TGCAGTGCTAGGGAAACAGGGGTTGAAGGAAACACCATATATTTT,CSARETGVEGNTIYF
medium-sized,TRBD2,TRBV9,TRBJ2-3,TGTGCCAGCAGCCGGGGACTAGCGTCTAGCACAGATACGCAGTATTTT,CASSRGLASSTDTQYF
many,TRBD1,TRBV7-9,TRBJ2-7,TGTGCCAGCAGCTTAGGGCGCCGGGACAGGGGGCACGAGCAGTACTTC,CASSLGRRDRGHEQYF
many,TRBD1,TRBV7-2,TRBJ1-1,TGTGCCAGCAGCTTCGACAGGGGTAGTAACCCTGAAGCTTTCTTT,CASSFDRGSNPEAFF
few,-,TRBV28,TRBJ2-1,TGTGCCAGCAGTGTGGGGGGCAGGGGAAATGAGCAGTTCTTC,CASSVGGRGNEQFF
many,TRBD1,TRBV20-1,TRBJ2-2,TGCAGTGCGCCGGACAGGGGCGCTTCGAACACCGGGGAGCTGTTTTTT,CSAPDRGASNTGELFF
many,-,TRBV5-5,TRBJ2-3,TGTGCCAGCATCCCTTTGGACATCACAGATACGCAGTATTTT,CASIPLDITDTQYF
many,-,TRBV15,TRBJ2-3,TGTGCCACCAGCAGAGACGCTAATTTTCAGGGCGGGAGCACAGATACGCAGTATTTT,CATSRDANFQGGSTDTQYF
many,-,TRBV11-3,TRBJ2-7,TGTGCCAGCAGCTTAGCCGGCGGGGAGACCTCCAACGAGCAGTACTTC,CASSLAGGETSNEQYF
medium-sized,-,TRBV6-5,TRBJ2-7,TGTGCCAGCAGTTACCACGCGAAGGCCGAGCAGTACTTC,CASSYHAKAEQYF
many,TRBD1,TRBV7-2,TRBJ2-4,TGTGCCAGCAGCGTTGACAGGGGGGCAAACATTCAGTACTTC,CASSVDRGANIQYF
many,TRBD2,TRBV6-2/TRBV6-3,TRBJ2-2,TGTGCCAGCAGGCCTCGTTTCTCCGGCAGCGGGACGAACACCGGGGAGCTGTTTTTT,CASRPRFSGSGTNTGELFF
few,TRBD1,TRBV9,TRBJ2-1,TGTGCCAGCAGCGTCACAGGGGTGGGCTACAATGAGCAGTTCTTC,CASSVTGVGYNEQFF
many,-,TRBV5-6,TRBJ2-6,TGTGCCAGCAGCTTGAAGTCCTCTGGGGCCAACGTCCTGACTTTC,CASSLKSSGANVLTF
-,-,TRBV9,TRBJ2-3,TGTGCCAGCAGCGTAGAGTGGCGTGGCGCAGATACGCAGTATTTT,CASSVEWRGADTQYF
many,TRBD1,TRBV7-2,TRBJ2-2,TGTGCCAGCAGCAAACGGGACAGGGATACCGGGGAGCTGTTTTTT,CASSKRDRDTGELFF
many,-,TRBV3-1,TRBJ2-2,TGTGCCAGCAGCCAAGATCAAGGCAGTTCCACCGGGGAGCTGTTTTTT,CASSQDQGSSTGELFF
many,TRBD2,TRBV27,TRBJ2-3,TGTGCCAGCACCTATAGCGGGGAGACAGATACGCAGTATTTT,CASTYSGETDTQYF
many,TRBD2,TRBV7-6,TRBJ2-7,TGTGCCAGCGGGGAGGGGAGCTCCTACGAGCAGTACTTC,CASGEGSSYEQYF
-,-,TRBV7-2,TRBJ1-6,TGTGCCAGCTCACAGGCTTACTGGGGGTCACCCCTCCACTTT,CASSQAYWGSPLHF
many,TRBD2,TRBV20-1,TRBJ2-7,TGCAGTGCTAGAAGCCCTAGCGGGGGGGCCGACGAGCAGTACTTC,CSARSPSGGADEQYF
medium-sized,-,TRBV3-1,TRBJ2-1,TGTGCCAGCAGCCAAGGGCAGGGGGGTGAGCAGTTCTTC,CASSQGQGGEQFF
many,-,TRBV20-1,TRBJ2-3,TGCAGTGCTAGGCTGACTAGCACAGATACGCAGTATTTT,CSARLTSTDTQYF
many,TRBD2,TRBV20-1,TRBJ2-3,TGCAGTGCCGTGGGGCGGGGGGAGGTAGATACGCAGTATTTT,CSAVGRGEVDTQYF
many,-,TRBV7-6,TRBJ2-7,TGTGCCAGCAGCTTTGGAGGGGACCTCTCCTACGAGCAGTACTTC,CASSFGGDLSYEQYF
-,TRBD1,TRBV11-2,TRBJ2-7,TGTGCCAGCAGCTTAGATGGGGACAGGGTATACGAGCAGTACTTC,CASSLDGDRVYEQYF
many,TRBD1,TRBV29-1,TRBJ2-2,TGCAGCGTGTCCGGGACAGGGGGAGGAGAGCTGTTTTTT,CSVSGTGGGELFF
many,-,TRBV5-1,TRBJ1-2,TGCGCCAGCAGCTTGGGGACAGACTATGGCTACACCTTC,CASSLGTDYGYTF
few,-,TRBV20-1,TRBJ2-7,TGCAGTGCTTACCCCCTTCTAGTGGTAGAAAAGGGAGAAGACGAGCAGTACTTC,CSAYPLLVVEKGEDEQYF
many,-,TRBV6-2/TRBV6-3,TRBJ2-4,TGTGCCAGCAGGGAGGGGCCCGCCAAAAACATTCAGTACTTC,CASREGPAKNIQYF
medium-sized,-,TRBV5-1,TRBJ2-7,TGCGCCAGCAGCTTTACCGGGGCAGCCGGAGAGCAGTACTTC,CASSFTGAAGEQYF
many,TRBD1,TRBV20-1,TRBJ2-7,TGCAGTGCTAGAGATTCCGGGCGACAGGGCGTTCGAGGGGAGCAGTACTTC,CSARDSGRQGVRGEQYF
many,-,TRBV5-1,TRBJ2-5,TGCGCCAGCAGCAGGACCCAGCTGGAGACCCAGTACTTC,CASSRTQLETQYF
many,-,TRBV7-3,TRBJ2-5,TGTGCCAGCAGCTTACAGGGGATTGAAAAGACCCAGTACTTC,CASSLQGIEKTQYF
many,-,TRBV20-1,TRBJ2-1,TGCAGTGCCTCGGGGCGATTCTCCTACAATGAGCAGTTCTTC,CSASGRFSYNEQFF
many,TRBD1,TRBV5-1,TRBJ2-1,TGCGCCAGCAGCACAGGGACAGGGGGCTGGAATGAGCAGTTCTTC,CASSTGTGGWNEQFF
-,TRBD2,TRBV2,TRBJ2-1,TGTGCCAGCAGTCCTGGGACTAGCGGGGGTGAGCAGTTCTTC,CASSPGTSGGEQFF
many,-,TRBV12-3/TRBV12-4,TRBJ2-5,TGTGCCAGCAGGCGGACAGACCAAGAGACCCAGTACTTC,CASRRTDQETQYF
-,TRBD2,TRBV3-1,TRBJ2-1,TGTGCCAGCAGCCTGACCAGCGGGAGCTACAATGAGCAGTTCTTC,CASSLTSGSYNEQFF
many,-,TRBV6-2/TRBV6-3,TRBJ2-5,TGTGCCACCAATCCCCAGGGTCAAGAGACCCAGTACTTC,CATNPQGQETQYF
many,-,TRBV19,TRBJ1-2,TGTGCCAGTAGTACAGGGCATCGGGGCTACACCTTC,CASSTGHRGYTF
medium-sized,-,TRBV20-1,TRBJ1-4,TGCAGTGCTAGAGACGGTGGGAGGGATGAAAAACTGTTTTTT,CSARDGGRDEKLFF
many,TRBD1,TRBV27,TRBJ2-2,TGTGCCAGCTCACGACCGGGACAGGGACTCACCGGGGAGCTGTTTTTT,CASSRPGQGLTGELFF
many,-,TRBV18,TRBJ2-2,TGTGCCAGCTCACCACCGACAGCAAAAAACACCGGGGAGCTGTTTTTT,CASSPPTAKNTGELFF
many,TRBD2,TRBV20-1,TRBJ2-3,TGCAGTGCTGTACCGGGACTAGCTGGCACAGATACGCAGTATTTT,CSAVPGLAGTDTQYF
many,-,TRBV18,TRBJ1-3,TGTGCCAGCTCACCACGGGCAGAAGGAAACACCATATATTTT,CASSPRAEGNTIYF
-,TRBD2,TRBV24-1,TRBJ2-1,TGTGCCACCAGTGACATACTAGCGGCCCCCTACAATGAGCAGTTCTTC,CATSDILAAPYNEQFF
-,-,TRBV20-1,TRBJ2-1,TGCAGTGCTAGTTCGCCTAGCTGGGGCTACAATGAGCAGTTCTTC,CSASSPSWGYNEQFF
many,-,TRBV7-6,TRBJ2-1,TGTGCCAGCAGCTTATTCCTCAATGAGCAGTTCTTC,CASSLFLNEQFF
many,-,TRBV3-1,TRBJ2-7,TGTGCCAGCAGCCATTTACTGGACGAGCAGTACTTC,CASSHLLDEQYF
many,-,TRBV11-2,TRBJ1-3,TGTGCCAGCAGCTTAGTCCTCGCTGGAAACACCATATATTTT,CASSLVLAGNTIYF
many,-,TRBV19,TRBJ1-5,TGTGCCAGTAGTATAGGAGGGGGGGGCAATCAGCCCCAGCATTTT,CASSIGGGGNQPQHF